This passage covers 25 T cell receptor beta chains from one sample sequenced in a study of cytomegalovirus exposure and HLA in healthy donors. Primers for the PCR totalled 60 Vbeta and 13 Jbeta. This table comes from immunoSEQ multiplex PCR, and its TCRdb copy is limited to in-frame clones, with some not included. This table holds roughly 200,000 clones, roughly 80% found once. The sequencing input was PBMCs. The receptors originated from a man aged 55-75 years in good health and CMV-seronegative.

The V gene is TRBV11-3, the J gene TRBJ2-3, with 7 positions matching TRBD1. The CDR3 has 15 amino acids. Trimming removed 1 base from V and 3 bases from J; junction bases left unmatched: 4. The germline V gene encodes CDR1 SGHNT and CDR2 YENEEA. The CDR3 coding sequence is TGTGCCAGCAGCTTAGGAGGGGACAGAACAGATACGCAGTATTTT. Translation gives CASSLGGDRTDTQYF.

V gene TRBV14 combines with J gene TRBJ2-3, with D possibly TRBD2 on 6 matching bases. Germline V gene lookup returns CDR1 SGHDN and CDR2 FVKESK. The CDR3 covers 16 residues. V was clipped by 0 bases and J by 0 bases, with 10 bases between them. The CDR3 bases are TGTGCCAGCAGCCAAGAGAGCGGGCTCAGCACAGATACGCAGTATTTT. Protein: CASSQESGLSTDTQYF.

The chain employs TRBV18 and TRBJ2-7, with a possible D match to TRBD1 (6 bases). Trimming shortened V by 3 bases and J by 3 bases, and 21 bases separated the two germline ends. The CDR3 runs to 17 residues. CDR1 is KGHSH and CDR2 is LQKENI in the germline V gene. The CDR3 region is CASSPRRADRKLYEQYF. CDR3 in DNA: TGTGCCAGCTCACCTCGACGCGCCGACAGGAAACTCTACGAGCAGTACTTC.

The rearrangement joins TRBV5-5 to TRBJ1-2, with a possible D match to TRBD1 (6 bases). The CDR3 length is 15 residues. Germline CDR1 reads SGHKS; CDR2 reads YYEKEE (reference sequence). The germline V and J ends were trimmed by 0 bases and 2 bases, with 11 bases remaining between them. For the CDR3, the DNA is TGTGCCAGCAGCTTGGCAGGGGCTGGAAACTATGGCTACACCTTC. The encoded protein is CASSLAGAGNYGYTF.

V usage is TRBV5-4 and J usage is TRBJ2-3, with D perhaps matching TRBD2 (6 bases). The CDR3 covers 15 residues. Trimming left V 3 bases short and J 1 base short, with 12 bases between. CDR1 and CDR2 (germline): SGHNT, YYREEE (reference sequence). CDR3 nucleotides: TGTGCCAGCAGCTCTCTAGGCGGGGGCACAGATACGCAGTATTTT. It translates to CASSSLGGGTDTQYF.

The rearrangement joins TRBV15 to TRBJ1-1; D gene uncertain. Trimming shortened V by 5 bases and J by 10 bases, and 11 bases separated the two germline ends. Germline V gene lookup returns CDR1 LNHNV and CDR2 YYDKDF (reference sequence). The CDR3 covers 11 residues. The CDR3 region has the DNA TGTGCCACCAGCCGAGGGCGGGCAGCTTTCTTT. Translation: CATSRGRAAFF.

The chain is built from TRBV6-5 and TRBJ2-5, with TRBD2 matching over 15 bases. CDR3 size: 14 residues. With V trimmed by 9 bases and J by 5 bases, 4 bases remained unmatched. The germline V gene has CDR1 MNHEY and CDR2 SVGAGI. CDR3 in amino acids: CASGTSGRLETQYF. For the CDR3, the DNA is TGTGCCAGTGGGACTAGCGGGAGGCTGGAGACCCAGTACTTC.

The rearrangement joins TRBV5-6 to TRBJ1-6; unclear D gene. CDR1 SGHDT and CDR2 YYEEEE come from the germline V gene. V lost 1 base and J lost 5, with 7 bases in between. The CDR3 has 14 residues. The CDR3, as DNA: TGTGCCAGCAGCTTGAGAGCGAATAATTCACCCCTCCACTTT. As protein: CASSLRANNSPLHF. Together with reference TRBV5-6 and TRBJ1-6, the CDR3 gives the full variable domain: DAGVTQSPTHLIKTRGQQVTLRCSPKSGHDTVSWYQQALGQGPQFIFQYYEEEERQRGNFPDRFSGHQFPNYSSELNVNALLLGDSALYLCASSLRANNSPLHFGNGTRLTVT.

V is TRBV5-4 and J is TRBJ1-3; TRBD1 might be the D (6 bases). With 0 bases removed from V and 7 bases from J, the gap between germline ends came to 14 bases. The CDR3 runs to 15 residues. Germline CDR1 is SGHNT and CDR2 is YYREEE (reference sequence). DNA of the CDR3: TGTGCCAGCAGCTTGGCGGGGGGCACAGGGAACACCATATATTTT. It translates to CASSLAGGTGNTIYF.

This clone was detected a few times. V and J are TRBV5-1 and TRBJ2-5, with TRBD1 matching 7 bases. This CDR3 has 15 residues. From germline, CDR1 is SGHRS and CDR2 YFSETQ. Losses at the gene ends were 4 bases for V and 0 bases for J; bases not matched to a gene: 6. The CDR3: CASSQGDRNQETQYF. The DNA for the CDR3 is TGCGCCAGCAGCCAAGGGGACAGAAACCAAGAGACCCAGTACTTC. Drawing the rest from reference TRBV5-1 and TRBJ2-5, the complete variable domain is KAGVTQTPRYLIKTRGQQVTLSCSPISGHRSVSWYQQTPGQGLQFLFEYFSETQRNKGNFPGRFSGRQFSNSRSEMNVSTLELGDSALYLCASSQGDRNQETQYFGPGTRLLVL.

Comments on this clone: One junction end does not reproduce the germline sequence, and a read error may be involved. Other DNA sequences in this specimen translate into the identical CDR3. The chain's CDR3 is CSSSLIGDTQYF. The DNA for the CDR3 is TGTTCCAGCAGCTTGATCGGAGATACGCAGTATTTT. The chain has TRBV7-9 and TRBJ2-3, with no clear D. The germline V gene encodes CDR1 SEHNR and CDR2 FQNEAQ (reference sequence). The length of the CDR3 is 12 residues.

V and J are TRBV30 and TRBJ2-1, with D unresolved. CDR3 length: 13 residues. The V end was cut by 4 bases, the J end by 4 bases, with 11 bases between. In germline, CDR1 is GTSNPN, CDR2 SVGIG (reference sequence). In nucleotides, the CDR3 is TGTGCCTGGACGTACCGGGTTTACAATGAGCAGTTCTTC. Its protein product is CAWTYRVYNEQFF.

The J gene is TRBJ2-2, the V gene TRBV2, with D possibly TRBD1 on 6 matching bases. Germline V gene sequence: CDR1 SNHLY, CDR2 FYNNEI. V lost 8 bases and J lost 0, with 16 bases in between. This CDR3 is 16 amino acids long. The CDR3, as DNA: TGTGCCAGCGCCGATACCGGGACAACGAACACCGGGGAGCTGTTTTTT. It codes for CASADTGTTNTGELFF.

This chain's CDR3 is CASSTVVGGYEQYF. CDR3 nucleotides: TGTGCCAGTAGTACGGTGGTCGGCGGATACGAGCAGTACTTC. This chain uses TRBV19 with TRBJ2-7, with D hard to call. The length of the CDR3 is 14 residues. The V end was cut by 4 bases, the J end by 4 bases, with 14 bases between. Germline V lookup: CDR1 LNHDA, CDR2 SQIVND (reference sequence).

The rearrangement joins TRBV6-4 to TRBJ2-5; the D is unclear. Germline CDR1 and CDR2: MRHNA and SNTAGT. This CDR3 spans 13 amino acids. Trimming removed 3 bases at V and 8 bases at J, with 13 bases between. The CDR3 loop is CASSEDLRGTQYF. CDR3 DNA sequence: TGTGCCAGCAGTGAAGATCTCCGAGGCACCCAGTACTTC.

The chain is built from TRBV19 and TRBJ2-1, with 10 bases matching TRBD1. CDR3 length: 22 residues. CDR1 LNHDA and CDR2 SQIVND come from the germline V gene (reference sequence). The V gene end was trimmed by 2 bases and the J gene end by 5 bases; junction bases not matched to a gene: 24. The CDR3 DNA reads TGTGCCAGTAGTATAAGTCGCGGGGGAAGCCGGATCAAGGGACAGGGGCACAATGAGCAGTTCTTC. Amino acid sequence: CASSISRGGSRIKGQGHNEQFF. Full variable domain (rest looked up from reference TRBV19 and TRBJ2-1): DGGITQSPKYLFRKEGQNVTLSCEQNLNHDAMYWYRQDPGQGLRLIYYSQIVNDFQKGDIAEGYSVSREKKESFPLTVTSAQKNPTAFYLCASSISRGGSRIKGQGHNEQFFGPGTRLTVL.

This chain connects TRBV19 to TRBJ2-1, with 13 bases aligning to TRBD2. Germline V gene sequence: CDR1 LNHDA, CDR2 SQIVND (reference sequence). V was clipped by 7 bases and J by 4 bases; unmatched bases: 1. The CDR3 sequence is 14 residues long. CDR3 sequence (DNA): TGTGCCAGTAAGACTAGCGGGAGGTACAATGAGCAGTTCTTC. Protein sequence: CASKTSGRYNEQFF.

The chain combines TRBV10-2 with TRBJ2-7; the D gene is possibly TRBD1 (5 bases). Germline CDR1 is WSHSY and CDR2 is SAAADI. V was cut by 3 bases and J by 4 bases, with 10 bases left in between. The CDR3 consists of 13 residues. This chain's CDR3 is CASSEGVQYEQYF. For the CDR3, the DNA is TGCGCCAGCAGTGAAGGGGTCCAGTACGAGCAGTACTTC.

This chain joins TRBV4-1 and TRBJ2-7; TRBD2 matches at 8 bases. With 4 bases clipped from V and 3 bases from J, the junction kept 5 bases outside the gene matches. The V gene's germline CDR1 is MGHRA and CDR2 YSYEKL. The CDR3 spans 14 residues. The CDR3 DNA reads TGCGCCAGCAGCCCAAGGACTAGCTTCTACGAGCAGTACTTC. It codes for CASSPRTSFYEQYF.

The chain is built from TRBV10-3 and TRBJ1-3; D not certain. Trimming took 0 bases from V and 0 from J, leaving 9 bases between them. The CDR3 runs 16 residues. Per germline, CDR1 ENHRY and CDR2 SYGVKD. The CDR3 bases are TGTGCCATCAGTGAGTCTAGAGGGAGCTCTGGAAACACCATATATTTT. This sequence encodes CAISESRGSSGNTIYF.

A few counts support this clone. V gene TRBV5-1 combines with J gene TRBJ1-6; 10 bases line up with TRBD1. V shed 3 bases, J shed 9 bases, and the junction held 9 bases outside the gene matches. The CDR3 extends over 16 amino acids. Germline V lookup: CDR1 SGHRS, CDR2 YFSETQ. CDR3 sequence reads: CASSSGPDRGISPLHF. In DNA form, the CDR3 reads TGCGCCAGCAGCTCTGGCCCGGACAGGGGGATTTCACCCCTCCACTTT.

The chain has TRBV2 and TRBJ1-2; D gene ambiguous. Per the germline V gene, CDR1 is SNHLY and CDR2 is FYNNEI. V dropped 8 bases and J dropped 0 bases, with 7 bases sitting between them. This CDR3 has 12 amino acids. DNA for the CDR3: TGTGCCAGCGGGCAGCCTAACTATGGCTACACCTTC. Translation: CASGQPNYGYTF.

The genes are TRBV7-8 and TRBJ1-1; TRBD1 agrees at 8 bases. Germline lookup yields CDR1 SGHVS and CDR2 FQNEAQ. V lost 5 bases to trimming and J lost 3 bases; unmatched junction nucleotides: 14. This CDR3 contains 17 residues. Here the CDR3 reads CASSAPGGILMDTEAFF. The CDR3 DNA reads TGTGCCAGCAGCGCCCCAGGGGGCATACTCATGGACACTGAAGCTTTCTTT.

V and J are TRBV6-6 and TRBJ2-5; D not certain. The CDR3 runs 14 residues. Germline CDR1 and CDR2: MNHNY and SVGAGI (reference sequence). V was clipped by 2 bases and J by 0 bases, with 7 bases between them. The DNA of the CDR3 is TGTGCCAGCAGTTACAGCCTAAACCAAGAGACCCAGTACTTC. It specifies CASSYSLNQETQYF.

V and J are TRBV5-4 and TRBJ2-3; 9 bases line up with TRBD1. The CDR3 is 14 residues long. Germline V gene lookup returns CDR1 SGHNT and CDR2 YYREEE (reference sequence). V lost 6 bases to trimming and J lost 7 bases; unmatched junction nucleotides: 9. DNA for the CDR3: TGTGCCAGCACCTCGGGACAGGGACGTTATACGCAGTATTTT. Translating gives CASTSGQGRYTQYF.